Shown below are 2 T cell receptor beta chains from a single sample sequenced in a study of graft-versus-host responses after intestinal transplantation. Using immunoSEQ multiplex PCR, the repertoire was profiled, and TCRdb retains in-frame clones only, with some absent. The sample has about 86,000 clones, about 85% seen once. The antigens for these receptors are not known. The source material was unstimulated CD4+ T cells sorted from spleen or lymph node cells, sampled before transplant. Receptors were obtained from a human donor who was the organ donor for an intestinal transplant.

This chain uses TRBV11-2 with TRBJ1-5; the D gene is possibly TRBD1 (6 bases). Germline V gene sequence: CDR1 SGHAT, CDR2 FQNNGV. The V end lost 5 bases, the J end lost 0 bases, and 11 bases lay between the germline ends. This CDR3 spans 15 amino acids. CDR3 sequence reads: CASSLGQYSNQPQHF. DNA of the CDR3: TGTGCCAGCAGCCTAGGACAGTATAGCAATCAGCCCCAGCATTTT.

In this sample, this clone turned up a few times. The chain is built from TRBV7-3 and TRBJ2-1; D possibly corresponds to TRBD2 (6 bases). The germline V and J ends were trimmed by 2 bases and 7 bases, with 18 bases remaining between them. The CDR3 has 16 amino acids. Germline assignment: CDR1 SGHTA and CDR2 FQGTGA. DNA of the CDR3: TGTGCCAGCAGCTTACGCGGCGGGACGGGGGTAAATGAGCAGTTCTTC. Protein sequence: CASSLRGGTGVNEQFF.